The T cell receptor (beta chain) described here comes from a study of shared clonotypes between healthy human individuals. Study observations and caveats: The donor pool, a small one, limited the genetic and exposure-history diversity represented. Rarefaction showed that sequencing of sorted subsets was incomplete (despite large depth).

This table comes from immunoSEQ multiplex PCR, and its TCRdb copy is limited to in-frame clones, with some not included. Here the sample spans 2,500,000 or so clones, approximately 94% being singletons. This CDR3 comprises 14 residues. V was pared by 6 bases and J by 3 bases, with 5 bases of the junction left unmatched. The germline gives CDR1 LNHDA, CDR2 SQIVND (reference sequence). This clone showed up just once. The antigen remains undetermined. The chain couples TRBV19 to TRBJ1-2; TRBD1 aligns across 9 bases. This TCR came from a man between 18 and 29 years old in good health. Some clones in this sample may be carry-over from other donors' samples. Sequenced: naive CD4+ T cells from PBMCs. Noted subset: CD45RA+ positively selected. CDR3 nucleotide sequence: TGTGCCAGTAGAACACAGGGGGCTGACTATGGCTACACCTTC. Translation: CASRTQGADYGYTF.